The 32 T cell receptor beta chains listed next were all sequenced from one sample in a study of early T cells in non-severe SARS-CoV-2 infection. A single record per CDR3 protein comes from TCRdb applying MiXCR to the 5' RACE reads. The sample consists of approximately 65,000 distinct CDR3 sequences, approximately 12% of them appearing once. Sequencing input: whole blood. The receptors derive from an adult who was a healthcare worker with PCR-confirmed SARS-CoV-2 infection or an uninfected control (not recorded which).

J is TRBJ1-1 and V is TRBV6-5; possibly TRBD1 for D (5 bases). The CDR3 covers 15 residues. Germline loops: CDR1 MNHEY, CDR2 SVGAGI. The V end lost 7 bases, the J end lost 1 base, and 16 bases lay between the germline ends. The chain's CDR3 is CASTAGGTPNTEAFF. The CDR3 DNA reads TGTGCCAGCACCGCCGGGGGGACTCCGAACACTGAAGCTTTCTTT.

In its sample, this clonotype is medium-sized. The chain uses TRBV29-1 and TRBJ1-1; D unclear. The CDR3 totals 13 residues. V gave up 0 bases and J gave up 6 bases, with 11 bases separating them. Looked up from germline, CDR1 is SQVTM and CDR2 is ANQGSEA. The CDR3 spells CSVEDGGHAEAFF. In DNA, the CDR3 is TGCAGCGTTGAAGACGGTGGCCACGCTGAAGCTTTCTTT.

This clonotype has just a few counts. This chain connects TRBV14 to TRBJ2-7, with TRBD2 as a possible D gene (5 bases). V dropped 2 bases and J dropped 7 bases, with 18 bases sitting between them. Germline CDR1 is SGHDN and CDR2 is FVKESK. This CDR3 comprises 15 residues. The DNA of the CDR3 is TGTGCCAGCAGCCAATTACAGAGCCCTACGGGGGAGCAGTACTTC. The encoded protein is CASSQLQSPTGEQYF.

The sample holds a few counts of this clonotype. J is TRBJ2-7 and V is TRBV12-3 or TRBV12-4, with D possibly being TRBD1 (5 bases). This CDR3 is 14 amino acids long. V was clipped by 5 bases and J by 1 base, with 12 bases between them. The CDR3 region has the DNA TGTGCCAGCAGTCCCAGGGCGAGGTCCTACGAGCAGTACTTC. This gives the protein CASSPRARSYEQYF.

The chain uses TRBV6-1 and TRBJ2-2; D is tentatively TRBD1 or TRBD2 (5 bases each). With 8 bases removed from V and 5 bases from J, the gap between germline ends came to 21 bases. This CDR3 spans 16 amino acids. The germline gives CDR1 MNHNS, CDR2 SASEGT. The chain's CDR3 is CASRLPPSGGTGELFF. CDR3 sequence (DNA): TGTGCCAGCCGCCTTCCTCCTTCTGGGGGAACCGGGGAGCTGTTTTTT.

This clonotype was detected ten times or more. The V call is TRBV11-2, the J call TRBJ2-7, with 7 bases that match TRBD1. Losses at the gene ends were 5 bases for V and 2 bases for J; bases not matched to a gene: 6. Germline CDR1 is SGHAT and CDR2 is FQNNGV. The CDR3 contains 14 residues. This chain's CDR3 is CASSLTTGAYEQYF. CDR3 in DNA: TGTGCCAGCAGCCTAACAACAGGGGCCTACGAGCAGTACTTC.

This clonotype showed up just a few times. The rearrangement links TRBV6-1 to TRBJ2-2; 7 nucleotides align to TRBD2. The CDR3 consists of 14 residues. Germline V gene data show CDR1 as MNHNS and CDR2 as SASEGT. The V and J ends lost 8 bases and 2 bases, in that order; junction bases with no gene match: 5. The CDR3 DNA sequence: TGTGCCAGCGAGACGGGGGGAAACACCGGGGAGCTGTTTTTT. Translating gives CASETGGNTGELFF.

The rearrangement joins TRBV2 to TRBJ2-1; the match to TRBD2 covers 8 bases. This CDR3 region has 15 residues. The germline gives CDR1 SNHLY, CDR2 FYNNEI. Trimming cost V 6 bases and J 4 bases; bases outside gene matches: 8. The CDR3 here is CASRKTSVLYNEQFF. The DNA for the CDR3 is TGTGCCAGCAGGAAGACTAGCGTCCTTTACAATGAGCAGTTCTTC.

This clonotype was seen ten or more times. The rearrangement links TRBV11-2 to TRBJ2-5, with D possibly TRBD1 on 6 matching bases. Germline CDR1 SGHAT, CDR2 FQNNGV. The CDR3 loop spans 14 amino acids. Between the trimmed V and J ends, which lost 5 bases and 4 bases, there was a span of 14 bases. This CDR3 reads CASSPDSRRETQYF. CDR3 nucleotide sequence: TGTGCCAGCAGCCCGGACAGCCGCAGAGAGACCCAGTACTTC. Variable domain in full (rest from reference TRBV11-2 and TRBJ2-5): EAGVAQSPRYKIIEKRQSVAFWCNPISGHATLYWYQQILGQGPKLLIQFQNNGVVDDSQLPKDRFSAERLKGVDSTLKIQPAKLEDSAVYLCASSPDSRRETQYFGPGTRLLVL.

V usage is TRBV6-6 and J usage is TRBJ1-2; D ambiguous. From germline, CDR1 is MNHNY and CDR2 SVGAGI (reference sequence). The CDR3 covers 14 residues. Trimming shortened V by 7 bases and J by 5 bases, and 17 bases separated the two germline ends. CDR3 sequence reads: CASKGPTELYGYTF. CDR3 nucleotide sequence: TGTGCCAGCAAAGGCCCGACGGAACTTTATGGCTACACCTTC.

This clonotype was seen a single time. The CDR3 spells CASRTSGEQETQYF. CDR3 nucleotides: TGTGCCAGCAGAACTAGCGGGGAACAAGAGACCCAGTACTTC. The chain joins TRBV27 to TRBJ2-5, with 10 bases fitting TRBD2. The CDR3 totals 14 residues. After removal of 6 bases from V and 2 bases from J, the junction contained 3 bases not matched to a gene. Germline assignment: CDR1 MNHEY and CDR2 SMNVEV (reference sequence).

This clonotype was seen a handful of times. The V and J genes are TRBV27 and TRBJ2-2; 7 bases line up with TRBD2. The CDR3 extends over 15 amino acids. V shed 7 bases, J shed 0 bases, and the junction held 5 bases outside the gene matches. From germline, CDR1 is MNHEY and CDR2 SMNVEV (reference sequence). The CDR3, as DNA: TGTGCCAGCATTGGGGGGGGGGCGAACACCGGGGAGCTGTTTTTT. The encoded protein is CASIGGGANTGELFF.

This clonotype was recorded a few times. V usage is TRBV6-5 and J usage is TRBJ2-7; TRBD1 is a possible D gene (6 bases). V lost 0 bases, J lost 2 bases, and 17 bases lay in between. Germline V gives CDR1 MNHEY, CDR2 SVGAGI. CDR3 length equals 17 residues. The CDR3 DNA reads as TGTGCCAGCAGTTACTCGACCACAGGGTTTGGCGCCTACGAGCAGTACTTC. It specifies CASSYSTTGFGAYEQYF.

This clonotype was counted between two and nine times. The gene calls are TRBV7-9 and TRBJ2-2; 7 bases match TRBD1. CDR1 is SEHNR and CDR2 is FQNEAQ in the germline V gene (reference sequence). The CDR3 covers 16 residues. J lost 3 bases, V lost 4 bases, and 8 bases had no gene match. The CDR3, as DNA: TGTGCCAGCAGCTCGCGGAAGGGGGCGGACACCGGGGAGCTGTTTTTT. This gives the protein CASSSRKGADTGELFF. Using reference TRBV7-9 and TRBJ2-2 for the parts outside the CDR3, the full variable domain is DTGVSQNPRHKITKRGQNVTFRCDPISEHNRLYWYRQTLGQGPEFLTYFQNEAQLEKSRLLSDRFSAERPKGSFSTLEIQRTEQGDSAMYLCASSSRKGADTGELFFGEGSRLTVL.

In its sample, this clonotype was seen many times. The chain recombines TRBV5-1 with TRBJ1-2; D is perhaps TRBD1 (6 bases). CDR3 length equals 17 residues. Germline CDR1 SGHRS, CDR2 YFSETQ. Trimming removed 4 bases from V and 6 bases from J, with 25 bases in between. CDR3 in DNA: TGCGCCAGCAGCGCTATGGTATCGCTACAGGGAGCGGATGGCTACACCTTC. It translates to CASSAMVSLQGADGYTF.

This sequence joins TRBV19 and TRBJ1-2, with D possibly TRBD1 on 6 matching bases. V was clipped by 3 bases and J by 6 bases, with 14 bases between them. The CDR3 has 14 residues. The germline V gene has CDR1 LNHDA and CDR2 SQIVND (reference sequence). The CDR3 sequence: CASSIRQVPDGYTF. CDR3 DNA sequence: TGTGCCAGTAGTATTCGACAGGTACCGGATGGCTACACCTTC. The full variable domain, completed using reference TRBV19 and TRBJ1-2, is DGGITQSPKYLFRKEGQNVTLSCEQNLNHDAMYWYRQDPGQGLRLIYYSQIVNDFQKGDIAEGYSVSREKKESFPLTVTSAQKNPTAFYLCASSIRQVPDGYTFGSGTRLTVV.

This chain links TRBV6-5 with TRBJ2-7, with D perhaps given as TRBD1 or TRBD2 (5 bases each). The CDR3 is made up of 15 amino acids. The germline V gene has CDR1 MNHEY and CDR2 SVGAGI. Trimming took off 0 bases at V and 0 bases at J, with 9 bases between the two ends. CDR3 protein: CASSYSEGSSYEQYF. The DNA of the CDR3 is TGTGCCAGCAGTTACTCAGAGGGGAGCTCCTACGAGCAGTACTTC.

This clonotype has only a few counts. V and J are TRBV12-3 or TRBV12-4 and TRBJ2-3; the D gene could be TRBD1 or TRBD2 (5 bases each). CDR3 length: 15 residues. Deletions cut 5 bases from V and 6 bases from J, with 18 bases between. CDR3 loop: CASSIGTPHKDTQYF. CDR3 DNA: TGTGCCAGCAGTATCGGGACCCCCCATAAGGATACGCAGTATTTT.

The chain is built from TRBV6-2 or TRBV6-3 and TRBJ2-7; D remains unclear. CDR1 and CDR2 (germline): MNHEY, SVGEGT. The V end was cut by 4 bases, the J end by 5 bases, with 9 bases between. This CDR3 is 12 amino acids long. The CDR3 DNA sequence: TGTGCCAGCAGTTCCCAGACGAACGAGCAGTACTTC. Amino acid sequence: CASSSQTNEQYF.

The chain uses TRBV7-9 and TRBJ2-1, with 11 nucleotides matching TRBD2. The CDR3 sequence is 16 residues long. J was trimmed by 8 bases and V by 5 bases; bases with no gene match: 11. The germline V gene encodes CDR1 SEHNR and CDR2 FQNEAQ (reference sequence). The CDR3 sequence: CASSPTSGGHVDEQFF. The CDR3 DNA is TGTGCCAGCAGCCCTACTAGCGGGGGCCACGTCGATGAGCAGTTCTTC.

The CDR3 spells CARKAGNTIYF. The CDR3 DNA reads TGTGCCCGGAAGGCTGGAAACACCATATATTTT. The chain is built from TRBV30 and TRBJ1-3; D is ambiguous. Germline CDR1 and CDR2: GTSNPN and SVGIG (reference sequence). This CDR3 is 11 amino acids long. V was trimmed by 8 bases and J by 2 bases, leaving 7 bases between them.

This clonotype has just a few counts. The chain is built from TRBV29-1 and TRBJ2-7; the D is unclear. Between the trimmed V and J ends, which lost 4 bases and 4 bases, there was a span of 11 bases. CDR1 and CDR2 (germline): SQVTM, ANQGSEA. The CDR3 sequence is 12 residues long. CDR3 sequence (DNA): TGCAGCGTTGTACTGGTTTCGTACGAGCAGTACTTC. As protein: CSVVLVSYEQYF.

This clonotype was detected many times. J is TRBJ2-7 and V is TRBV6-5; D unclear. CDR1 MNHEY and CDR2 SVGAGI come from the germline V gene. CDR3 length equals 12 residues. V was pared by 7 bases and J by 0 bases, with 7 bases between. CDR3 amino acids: CASTGPSYEQYF. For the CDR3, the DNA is TGTGCCAGCACCGGACCCTCCTACGAGCAGTACTTC.

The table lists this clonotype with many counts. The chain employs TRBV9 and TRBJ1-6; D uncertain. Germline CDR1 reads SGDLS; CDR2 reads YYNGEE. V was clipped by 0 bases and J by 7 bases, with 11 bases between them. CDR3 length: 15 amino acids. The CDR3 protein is CASSVGRGYNSPLHF. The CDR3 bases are TGTGCCAGCAGCGTAGGGAGAGGGTACAATTCACCCCTCCACTTT.

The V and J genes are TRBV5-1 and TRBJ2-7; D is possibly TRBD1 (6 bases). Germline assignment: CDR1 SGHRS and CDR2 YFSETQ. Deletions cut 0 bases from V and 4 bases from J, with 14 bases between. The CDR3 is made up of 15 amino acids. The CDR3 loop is CASSLVGGFTYEQYF. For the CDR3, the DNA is TGCGCCAGCAGCTTGGTTGGGGGCTTCACATACGAGCAGTACTTC.

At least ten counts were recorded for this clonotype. The CDR3 loop is CASRFTGEETQYF. Here the CDR3 DNA reads TGTGCCAGCAGGTTTACCGGGGAGGAGACCCAGTACTTC. This rearrangement joins TRBV11-2 to TRBJ2-5, with D possibly matching TRBD2 (5 bases). CDR3 length: 13 residues. V gave up 6 bases and J gave up 5 bases, with 13 bases separating them. Germline V gives CDR1 SGHAT, CDR2 FQNNGV.

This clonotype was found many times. CDR3 nucleotides: TGCAGTGCTCAGAGATCCGGAGTCGATTCACCCCTCCACTTT. It encodes CSAQRSGVDSPLHF. The chain recombines TRBV20-1 with TRBJ1-6; D remains unclear. Germline-derived CDR1 and CDR2 are DFQATT and SNEGSKA (reference sequence). V lost 5 bases and J lost 8, with 16 bases in between. The CDR3 is made up of 14 amino acids.

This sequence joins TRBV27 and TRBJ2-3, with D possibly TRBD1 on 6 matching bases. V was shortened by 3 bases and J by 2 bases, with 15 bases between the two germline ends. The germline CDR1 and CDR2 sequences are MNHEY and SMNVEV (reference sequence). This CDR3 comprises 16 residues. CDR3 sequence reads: CASSLRQAPYTDTQYF. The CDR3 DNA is TGTGCCAGCAGTTTGAGACAGGCTCCCTACACAGATACGCAGTATTTT.

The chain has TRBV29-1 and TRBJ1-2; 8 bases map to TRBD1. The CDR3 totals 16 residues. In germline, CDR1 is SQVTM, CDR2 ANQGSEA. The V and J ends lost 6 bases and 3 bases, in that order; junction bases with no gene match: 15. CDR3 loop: CSVRTGGTLRYYGYTF. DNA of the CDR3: TGCAGCGTCCGAACAGGGGGAACCCTCCGTTACTATGGCTACACCTTC. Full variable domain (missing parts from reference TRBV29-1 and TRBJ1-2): SAVISQKPSRDICQRGTSLTIQCQVDSQVTMMFWYRQQPGQSLTLIATANQGSEATYESGFVIDKFPISRPNLTFSTLTVSNMSPEDSSIYLCSVRTGGTLRYYGYTFGSGTRLTVV.

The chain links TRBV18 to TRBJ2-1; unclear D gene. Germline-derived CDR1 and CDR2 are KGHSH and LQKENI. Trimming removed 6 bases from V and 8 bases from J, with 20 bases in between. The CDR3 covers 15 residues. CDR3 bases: TGTGCCAGCTCCCCCCCTGCATTACGGCGTGATGAGCAGTTCTTC. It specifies CASSPPALRRDEQFF.

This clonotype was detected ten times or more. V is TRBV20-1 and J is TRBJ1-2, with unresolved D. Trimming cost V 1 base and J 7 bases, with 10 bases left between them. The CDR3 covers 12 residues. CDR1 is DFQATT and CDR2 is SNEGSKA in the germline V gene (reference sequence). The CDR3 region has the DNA TGCAGTGCTAGAGCTGGACTAGGTGGCTACACCTTC. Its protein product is CSARAGLGGYTF.

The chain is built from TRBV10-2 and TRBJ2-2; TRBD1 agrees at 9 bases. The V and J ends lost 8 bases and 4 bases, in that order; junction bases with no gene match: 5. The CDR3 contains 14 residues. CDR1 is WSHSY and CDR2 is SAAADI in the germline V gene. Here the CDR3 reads CASRDRVPTGELFF. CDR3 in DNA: TGCGCCAGCCGGGACAGGGTGCCCACCGGGGAGCTGTTTTTT.